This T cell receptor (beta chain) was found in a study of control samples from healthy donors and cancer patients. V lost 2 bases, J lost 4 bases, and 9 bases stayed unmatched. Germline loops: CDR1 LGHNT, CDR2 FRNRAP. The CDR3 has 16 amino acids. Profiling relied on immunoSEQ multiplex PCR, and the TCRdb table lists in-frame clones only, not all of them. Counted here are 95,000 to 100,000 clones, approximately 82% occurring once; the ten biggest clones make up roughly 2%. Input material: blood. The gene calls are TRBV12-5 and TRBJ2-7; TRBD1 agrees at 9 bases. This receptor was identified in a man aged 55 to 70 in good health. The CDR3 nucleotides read TGTGCTAGTGGTTTGACACCCGGGACAGGGACGTACGAGCAGTACTTC. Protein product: CASGLTPGTGTYEQYF.